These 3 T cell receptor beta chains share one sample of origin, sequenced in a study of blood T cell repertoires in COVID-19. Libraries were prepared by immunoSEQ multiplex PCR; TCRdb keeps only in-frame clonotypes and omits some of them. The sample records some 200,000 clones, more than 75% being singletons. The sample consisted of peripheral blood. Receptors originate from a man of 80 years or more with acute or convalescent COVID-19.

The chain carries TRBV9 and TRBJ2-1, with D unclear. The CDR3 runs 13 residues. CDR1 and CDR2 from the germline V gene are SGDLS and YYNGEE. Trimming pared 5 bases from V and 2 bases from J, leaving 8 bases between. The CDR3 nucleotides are TGTGCCAGCAGTGGTAGCCCCTACAATGAGCAGTTCTTC. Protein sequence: CASSGSPYNEQFF.

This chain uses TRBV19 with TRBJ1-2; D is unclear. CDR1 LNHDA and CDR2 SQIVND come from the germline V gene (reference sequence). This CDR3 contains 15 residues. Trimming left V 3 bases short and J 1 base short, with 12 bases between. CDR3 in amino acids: CASSISPQDNYGYTF. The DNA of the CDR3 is TGTGCCAGTAGTATTTCCCCCCAGGATAACTATGGCTACACCTTC.

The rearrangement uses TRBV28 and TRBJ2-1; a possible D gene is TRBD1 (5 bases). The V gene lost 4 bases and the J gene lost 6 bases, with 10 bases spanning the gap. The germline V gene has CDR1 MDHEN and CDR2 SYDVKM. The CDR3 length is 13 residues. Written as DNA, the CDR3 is TGTGCCAGCAGTTCTCCAGGGCGCAATGAGCAGTTCTTC. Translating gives CASSSPGRNEQFF.